Following are 22 T cell receptor beta chains from one sample sequenced in a study of cytomegalovirus exposure and HLA in healthy donors. The PCR contained 60 Vbeta and 13 Jbeta primers. Profiling relied on immunoSEQ multiplex PCR, and the TCRdb table lists in-frame clones only, not all of them. Here the sample spans more than 150,000 clones, about 78% being singletons. Sequencing was done on a sample of PBMCs. Every receptor here comes from a male donor in good health and CMV-seronegative.

This rearrangement joins TRBV29-1 to TRBJ2-1; perhaps TRBD2 as D (7 bases). The CDR3 length is 13 residues. V lost 8 bases to trimming and J lost 8 bases, with 19 bases between them. Germline CDR1 reads SQVTM; CDR2 reads ANQGSEA. CDR3 sequence reads: CSFRRGGAYEQFF. The CDR3 nucleotides are TGCAGCTTCCGACGAGGGGGGGCCTATGAGCAGTTCTTC.

This clone was seen only a few times. This chain links TRBV6-5 with TRBJ2-6; D might be TRBD1 (5 bases). Looked up from germline, CDR1 is MNHEY and CDR2 is SVGAGI. Trimming stripped 4 bases from V and 0 bases from J, with 10 bases between. This CDR3 is built from 16 residues. The CDR3 sequence: CASSLGRVSGANVLTF. The CDR3 region has the DNA TGTGCCAGCAGTTTAGGCAGGGTCTCTGGGGCCAACGTCCTGACTTTC.

The chain uses TRBV28 and TRBJ2-7; D gene ambiguous. The V and J ends lost 3 bases and 4 bases respectively, with 13 bases between them. This CDR3 comprises 14 residues. Germline CDR1 MDHEN, CDR2 SYDVKM. The CDR3 sequence: CASSFFGYQYEQYF. CDR3 DNA: TGTGCCAGCAGTTTCTTCGGTTACCAATACGAGCAGTACTTC.

The DNA for the CDR3 is TGTGCCAGTAGCCCTCTTGCGACAGGGGGGATTGAGCAGTTCTTC. Translating it yields CASSPLATGGIEQFF. The J gene is TRBJ2-1, the V gene TRBV19; 9 positions agree with TRBD1. This CDR3 region has 15 residues. CDR1 is LNHDA and CDR2 is SQIVND in the germline V gene (reference sequence). Losses at the gene ends were 6 bases for V and 9 bases for J; bases not matched to a gene: 12.

The CDR3 sequence is CATSNEQGAYQPQHF. The CDR3 DNA follows: TGTGCCACCTCCAACGAACAGGGGGCCTATCAGCCCCAGCATTTT. This chain joins TRBV19 and TRBJ1-5, with 9 positions matching TRBD1. CDR3 size: 15 residues. Germline V gene lookup returns CDR1 LNHDA and CDR2 SQIVND (reference sequence). V lost 10 bases to trimming and J lost 5 bases; unmatched junction nucleotides: 12.

A note on this clone: The germline gene is not matched at one end of the junction; a read error may be the cause. V gene TRBV7-2 combines with J gene TRBJ2-7; 11 bases map to TRBD1. The V gene's germline CDR1 is SGHTA and CDR2 FQGNSA. The CDR3 is 15 amino acids. CDR3 in DNA: TGTGCCAGCAGCTCCCGGACAGGGGGCTCCGACGAGCAGTACTTC. Translation: CASSSRTGGSDEQYF.

This clone has just one count. The junction departs from germline at one end; a sequencing error may be responsible. The V gene is TRBV12-5, the J gene TRBJ1-2; a weak D match, TRBD1 (5 bases). This CDR3 has 12 amino acids. CDR1 LGHNT and CDR2 FRNRAP come from the germline V gene. CDR3 sequence reads: CASGLGQFGYPF. Here the CDR3 DNA reads TGTGCTAGTGGTTTGGGACAGTTCGGCTACCCCTTC.

This clone was seen a handful of times. This CDR3 is CASSLRQGGEKLFF. In DNA form, the CDR3 reads TGTGCCAGCAGTTTACGGCAGGGTGGGGAAAAACTGTTTTTT. V is TRBV28 and J is TRBJ1-4; possibly TRBD1 for D (5 bases). Germline lookup yields CDR1 MDHEN and CDR2 SYDVKM. V was clipped by 2 bases and J by 8 bases, with 12 bases between them. The CDR3 is 14 residues long.

The CDR3 DNA reads as TGTGCCAGCAGCCAAGGACAACAAGAGACCCAGTACTTC. Translated, it gives CASSQGQQETQYF. The chain joins TRBV7-3 to TRBJ2-5; TRBD1 might be the D (5 bases). The CDR3 is made up of 13 amino acids. Germline V gene lookup returns CDR1 SGHTA and CDR2 FQGTGA. Trimming left V 5 bases short and J 2 bases short, with 9 bases between.

The rearrangement uses TRBV28 and TRBJ1-4; D might be TRBD1 (6 bases). V lost 4 bases to trimming and J lost 16 bases, with 13 bases between them. Germline lookup yields CDR1 MDHEN and CDR2 SYDVKM. CDR3 size: 11 residues. The CDR3: CASSSNRETFF. The CDR3 DNA sequence: TGTGCCAGCAGTTCGAACAGGGAGACGTTTTTT.

The CDR3 coding sequence is TGTGCCAGCAGCTTAAGGTCTAGCGGCGAGCAGTACTTC. As protein: CASSLRSSGEQYF. The J gene is TRBJ2-7, the V gene TRBV7-2, with 7 bases fitting TRBD2. Looked up from germline, CDR1 is SGHTA and CDR2 is FQGNSA. Trimming took 2 bases from V and 6 from J; bases not matched to a gene: 4. This CDR3 comprises 13 residues.

V usage is TRBV30 and J usage is TRBJ2-7, with 7 bases fitting TRBD1. Germline V gene data show CDR1 as GTSNPN and CDR2 as SVGIG (reference sequence). CDR3 size: 11 residues. The ends lost 7 bases at V and 6 bases at J; junction bases unmatched: 6. The DNA for the CDR3 is TGTGCCTTACACAGGGGCGGCGAGCAGTACTTC. Translating gives CALHRGGEQYF.

The CDR3 region has the DNA TGTGCCAGTAGCCCCGTCAGGGTGTCGAGTTCAGATACGCAGTATTTT. This sequence encodes CASSPVRVSSSDTQYF. The chain joins TRBV19 to TRBJ2-3, with D possibly TRBD1 on 5 matching bases. The CDR3 has 16 amino acids. Trimming shortened V by 6 bases and J by 4 bases, and 20 bases separated the two germline ends. From germline, CDR1 is LNHDA and CDR2 SQIVND (reference sequence).

This rearrangement joins TRBV30 to TRBJ1-5; possibly TRBD1 for D (6 bases). CDR3 length: 14 residues. The ends were cut back, 6 bases at V and 2 bases at J, with 14 bases in the middle. Per the germline V gene, CDR1 is GTSNPN and CDR2 is SVGIG (reference sequence). The DNA of the CDR3 is TGTGCCTGTGCTCCGGGGGGCGGCAATCAGCCCCAGCATTTT. Translation gives CACAPGGGNQPQHF.

The chain uses TRBV19 and TRBJ2-1; 10 bases are shared with TRBD2. The CDR3 covers 14 residues. Germline V gene data show CDR1 as LNHDA and CDR2 as SQIVND (reference sequence). V lost 4 bases to trimming and J lost 7 bases; unmatched junction nucleotides: 4. The CDR3, as DNA: TGTGCCAGTAGTACTAGCGGGGGCTGGAATGAGCAGTTCTTC. Translating gives CASSTSGGWNEQFF.

This chain links TRBV14 with TRBJ2-1, with 11 bases aligning to TRBD2. CDR1 is SGHDN, CDR2 FVKESK, per germline. The V gene end was trimmed by 1 base and the J gene end by 4 bases; junction bases not matched to a gene: 3. This CDR3 spans 16 amino acids. The CDR3 DNA reads as TGTGCCAGCAGCCAAGTATCTAGCGGGGGGTACAATGAGCAGTTCTTC. It encodes CASSQVSSGGYNEQFF.

This chain uses TRBV27 with TRBJ2-5, with a possible D match to TRBD1 (6 bases). CDR1 and CDR2 (germline): MNHEY, SMNVEV (reference sequence). This CDR3 spans 19 amino acids. V was shortened by 2 bases and J by 0 bases, with 22 bases between the two germline ends. CDR3 amino acids: CASSLVKGRGGWYQETQYF. CDR3 DNA: TGTGCCAGCAGTTTAGTGAAGGGCAGGGGCGGGTGGTACCAAGAGACCCAGTACTTC.

The chain links TRBV12-5 to TRBJ2-3; tentatively, D is TRBD2 (5 bases). CDR1 is LGHNT, CDR2 FRNRAP, per germline. The CDR3 length is 12 residues. Trimming stripped 6 bases from V and 5 bases from J, with 9 bases between. The CDR3 reads CASGRAVDTQYF. The CDR3 region has the DNA TGTGCTAGTGGGAGGGCGGTAGATACGCAGTATTTT.

The chain uses TRBV19 and TRBJ2-1; D is perhaps TRBD2 (5 bases). V gave up 6 bases and J gave up 8 bases, with 17 bases separating them. The germline V gene encodes CDR1 LNHDA and CDR2 SQIVND (reference sequence). This CDR3 has 14 residues. Written as DNA, the CDR3 is TGTGCCAGTAGGGAGGCGAGACCTGGGGATGAGCAGTTCTTC. It specifies CASREARPGDEQFF.

The V call is TRBV4-3, the J call TRBJ2-3; D may be TRBD2 (7 bases). Germline V lookup: CDR1 LGHNA, CDR2 YSLEER. Trimming took off 0 bases at V and 6 bases at J, with 10 bases between the two ends. This CDR3 has 14 amino acids. CDR3 amino acids: CASSQDGGADTQYF. CDR3 DNA sequence: TGCGCCAGCAGCCAAGATGGGGGGGCCGATACGCAGTATTTT.

This sequence joins TRBV19 and TRBJ2-7; 7 positions match TRBD1. Germline trimming cut 5 bases from V and 0 bases from J; bases unmatched to any gene: 7. The CDR3 totals 15 residues. Germline-derived CDR1 and CDR2 are LNHDA and SQIVND (reference sequence). CDR3 protein: CASSAGQDSSYEQYF. DNA for the CDR3: TGTGCCAGTAGTGCCGGACAGGACTCCTCCTACGAGCAGTACTTC.

This rearrangement joins TRBV9 to TRBJ1-2; D unclear. V was clipped by 0 bases and J by 4 bases, with 22 bases between them. CDR1 and CDR2 (germline): SGDLS, YYNGEE. The CDR3 runs 18 residues. The CDR3 nucleotides are TGTGCCAGCAGCGTAGCAGTGGAGCCAGGCCAGCGGGGCTATGGCTACACCTTC. Translating it yields CASSVAVEPGQRGYGYTF.